This TCR beta chain is from a study of control samples from healthy donors and cancer patients. TCRdb keeps only in-frame clones here, not all; method: immunoSEQ multiplex PCR. In the table there are 190,000 or so clones, around 93% of which are singletons. Sequencing was done on a sample of blood. The clonotype was recovered from a man younger than 35 in good health.

The chain's CDR3 is CASSPQEANTEAFF. CDR3 coding DNA: TGTGCCAGTAGTCCCCAGGAGGCGAACACTGAAGCTTTCTTT. V usage is TRBV19 and J usage is TRBJ1-1; no clear D. Germline CDR1 LNHDA, CDR2 SQIVND (reference sequence). This CDR3 has 14 amino acids. Trimming pared 5 bases from V and 1 base from J, leaving 11 bases between.